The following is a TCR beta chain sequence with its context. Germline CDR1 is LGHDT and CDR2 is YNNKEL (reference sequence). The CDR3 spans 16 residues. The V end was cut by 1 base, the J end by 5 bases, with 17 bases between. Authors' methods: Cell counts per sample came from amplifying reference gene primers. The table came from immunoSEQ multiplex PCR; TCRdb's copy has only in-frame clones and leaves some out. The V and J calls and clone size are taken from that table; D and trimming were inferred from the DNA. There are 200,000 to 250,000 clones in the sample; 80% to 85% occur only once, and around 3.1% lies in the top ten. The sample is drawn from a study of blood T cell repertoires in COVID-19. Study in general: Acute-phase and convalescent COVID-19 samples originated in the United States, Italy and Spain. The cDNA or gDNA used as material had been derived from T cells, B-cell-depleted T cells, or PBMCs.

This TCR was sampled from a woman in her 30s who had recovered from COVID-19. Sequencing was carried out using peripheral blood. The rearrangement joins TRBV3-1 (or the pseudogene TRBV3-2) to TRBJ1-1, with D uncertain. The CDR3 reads CASSQGSWPSVTEAFF. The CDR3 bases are TGTGCCAGCAGCCAAGGGAGTTGGCCCTCAGTGACTGAAGCTTTCTTT.